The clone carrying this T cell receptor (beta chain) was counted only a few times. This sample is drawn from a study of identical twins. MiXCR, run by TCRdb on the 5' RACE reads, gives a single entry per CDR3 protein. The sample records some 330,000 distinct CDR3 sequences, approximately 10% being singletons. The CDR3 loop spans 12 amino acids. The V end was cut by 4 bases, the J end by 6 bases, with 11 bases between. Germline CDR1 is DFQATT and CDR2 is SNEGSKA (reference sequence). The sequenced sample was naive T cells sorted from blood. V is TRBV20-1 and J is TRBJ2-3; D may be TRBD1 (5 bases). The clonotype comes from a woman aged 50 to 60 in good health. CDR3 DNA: TGCAGTGCTAATTTAGGGGCGGATACGCAGTATTTT. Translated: CSANLGADTQYF.